The 30 T cell receptor beta chains below were found in one sample sequenced in a study of CD8 T cells in ankylosing spondylitis. These receptors have no identified antigens. Via MiXCR, TCRdb re-called the 5' RACE reads, giving one row per CDR3 protein. The sample lists 750,000 to 850,000 distinct CDR3 sequences, approximately 12% seen once, with about 0.49% in the top ten. Study-wide results and caveats: Ankylosing spondylitis blood appeared to carry a characteristic TCR beta motif of 7 or 8 highly homologous variants.

Source material: blood, either unsorted or a sorted T cell fraction (not recorded which). Source of these receptors: a male donor with ankylosing spondylitis.

The J gene is TRBJ2-2, the V gene TRBV12-3 or TRBV12-4; D gene unclear. The germline V and J ends were trimmed by 6 bases and 5 bases, with 10 bases remaining between them. This CDR3 has 13 amino acids. CDR3 nucleotides: TGTGCCAGCAGGACCGACGGGACCGGGGAGCTGTTTTTT. This gives the protein CASRTDGTGELFF.

This clonotype has just a few counts. This rearrangement joins TRBV5-5 to TRBJ2-1, with D uncertain. Germline V gene data show CDR1 as SGHKS and CDR2 as YYEKEE (reference sequence). The CDR3 totals 13 residues. Trimming shortened V by 2 bases and J by 2 bases, and 5 bases separated the two germline ends. CDR3 sequence: CASSFVPYNEQFF. CDR3 coding DNA: TGTGCCAGCAGCTTTGTCCCCTACAATGAGCAGTTCTTC. The full variable domain, with the rest looked up from reference TRBV5-5 and TRBJ2-1, is DAGVTQSPTHLIKTRGQQVTLRCSPISGHKSVSWYQQVLGQGPQFIFQYYEKEERGRGNFPDRFSARQFPNYSSELNVNALLLGDSALYLCASSFVPYNEQFFGPGTRLTVL.

V gene TRBV20-1 combines with J gene TRBJ1-3, with no clear D. This CDR3 region has 13 residues. The germline V and J ends were trimmed by 3 bases and 8 bases, with 14 bases remaining between them. Germline CDR1 and CDR2: DFQATT and SNEGSKA (reference sequence). CDR3 bases: TGCAGTGCTAGCGGGCAGGTTGTGGACACCATATATTTT. Translating it yields CSASGQVVDTIYF.

This clonotype was seen a few times. The chain uses TRBV6-5 and TRBJ1-1; D is ambiguous. V shed 0 bases and J shed 1 base, with 12 bases lying between them. The length of the CDR3 is 16 residues. Germline V lookup: CDR1 MNHEY, CDR2 SVGAGI. CDR3 protein: CASSYSRAFPNTEAFF. The CDR3 DNA reads TGTGCCAGCAGTTACTCTCGGGCCTTTCCGAACACTGAAGCTTTCTTT.

This clonotype was found a few times. The CDR3 here is CASRRDATNYGYTF. The CDR3 DNA is TGTGCCAGCAGGCGGGACGCTACTAACTATGGCTACACCTTC. The chain is built from TRBV6-1 and TRBJ1-2, with D possibly matching TRBD1 (5 bases). The CDR3 is made up of 14 amino acids. Germline V CDR1 and CDR2: MNHNS, SASEGT. The germline V and J ends were trimmed by 6 bases and 0 bases, with 11 bases remaining between them.

This clonotype appeared many times. The J gene is TRBJ2-3, the V gene TRBV5-1, with D possibly being TRBD1 (5 bases). The CDR3 runs to 13 residues. From germline, CDR1 is SGHRS and CDR2 YFSETQ. The germline V and J ends were trimmed by 5 bases and 2 bases, with 9 bases remaining between them. This CDR3 reads CASRQQDTDTQYF. In DNA form, the CDR3 reads TGCGCCAGCAGGCAACAGGACACAGATACGCAGTATTTT.

This clonotype has more than one count but fewer than ten. CDR3 loop: CASSLEGQGTGELFF. The CDR3 region has the DNA TGCGCCAGCAGCTTGGAGGGACAGGGAACCGGGGAGCTGTTTTTT. This chain uses TRBV5-1 with TRBJ2-2; 9 bases line up with TRBD1. The germline V gene has CDR1 SGHRS and CDR2 YFSETQ. The V segment lost 0 bases and the J segment 5 bases; nucleotides outside the gene matches: 2. The CDR3 extends over 15 amino acids.

This clonotype was counted between two and nine times. The chain joins TRBV7-2 to TRBJ2-1; D call uncertain. The CDR3 extends over 14 amino acids. From germline, CDR1 is SGHTA and CDR2 FQGNSA. The V and J ends lost 5 bases and 4 bases respectively, with 12 bases between them. CDR3 in DNA: TGTGCCAGCAGCGTACGTGCCGGGTACAATGAGCAGTTCTTC. It codes for CASSVRAGYNEQFF.

In nucleotides, the CDR3 is TGTGCCAGCAGCTTAGATGGTCACTATGGCTACACCTTC. This codes for CASSLDGHYGYTF. The J gene is TRBJ1-2, the V gene TRBV7-2; D gene unclear. Trimming shortened V by 1 base and J by 3 bases, and 6 bases separated the two germline ends. Germline V gene data show CDR1 as SGHTA and CDR2 as FQGNSA. The CDR3 loop spans 13 amino acids.

This clonotype was recorded a few times. This sequence joins TRBV20-1 and TRBJ1-2, with 8 nucleotides matching TRBD1. CDR3 length: 12 amino acids. V trimming: 5 bases; J trimming: 8 bases; junction bases outside the gene matches: 7. Germline assignment: CDR1 DFQATT and CDR2 SNEGSKA (reference sequence). The chain's CDR3 is CSAEGQGRGYTF. CDR3 nucleotides: TGCAGTGCTGAAGGACAGGGTCGAGGCTACACCTTC.

This clonotype was counted at least ten times. The CDR3 spells CASSTYSGTGDEKLFF. DNA for the CDR3: TGTGCCAGCAGTACTTACTCCGGGACAGGGGATGAAAAACTGTTTTTT. This sequence joins TRBV12-3 or TRBV12-4 and TRBJ1-4; 10 nucleotides line up with TRBD1. V shed 5 bases, J shed 6 bases, and the junction held 9 bases outside the gene matches. There are 16 residues in the CDR3.

The chain combines TRBV7-2 with TRBJ2-1; D may be TRBD1 (6 bases). Trimming took off 2 bases at V and 6 bases at J, with 14 bases between the two ends. Germline CDR1 is SGHTA and CDR2 is FQGNSA. The CDR3 sequence is 15 residues long. This CDR3 reads CASSLRDRTPNEQFF. CDR3 in DNA: TGTGCCAGCAGCTTACGAGACAGGACGCCCAATGAGCAGTTCTTC.

This clonotype appeared many times. The chain has TRBV7-2 and TRBJ2-2; the D is unclear. The CDR3 covers 16 residues. V was cut by 0 bases and J by 4 bases, with 12 bases left in between. Germline CDR1 SGHTA, CDR2 FQGNSA. The CDR3 sequence is CASSLARLGGTGELFF. CDR3 sequence (DNA): TGTGCCAGCAGCTTAGCGCGTCTAGGTGGCACCGGGGAGCTGTTTTTT.

This clonotype has a handful of counts. The V call is TRBV5-8, the J call TRBJ2-1; D unresolved. Trimming removed 4 bases at V and 7 bases at J, with 18 bases between. Germline V gene data show CDR1 as SGHTS and CDR2 as YDEGEE. The CDR3 has 15 amino acids. CDR3 nucleotides: TGTGCCAGCAGCCAGCTCGTCCAGCCCGGGAATGAGCAGTTCTTC. Encoded protein: CASSQLVQPGNEQFF.

This clonotype was seen a handful of times. The rearrangement uses TRBV4-3 and TRBJ1-2; no clear D gene. From germline, CDR1 is LGHNA and CDR2 YSLEER. V was cut by 2 bases and J by 4 bases, with 11 bases left in between. The length of the CDR3 is 14 residues. The CDR3 reads CASSQSPTSYGYTF. CDR3 nucleotides: TGCGCCAGCAGCCAAAGCCCCACCAGCTATGGCTACACCTTC.

Concerning this clonotype itself: The junction departs from germline at one end; a sequencing error may be responsible. The chain carries TRBV5-1 and TRBJ2-2; D is tentatively TRBD1 or TRBD2 (5 bases each). This CDR3 is built from 15 residues. CDR1 SGHRS and CDR2 YFSETQ come from the germline V gene. The CDR3 DNA sequence: TGCGCCAGCAGCTTAATCGAGGGGAACGCCGGGGAGCTGTTTTTT. This codes for CASSLIEGNAGELFF. Drawing the rest from reference TRBV5-1 and TRBJ2-2, the complete variable domain is KAGVTQTPRYLIKTRGQQVTLSCSPISGHRSVSWYQQTPGQGLQFLFEYFSETQRNKGNFPGRFSGRQFSNSRSEMNVSTLELGDSALYLCASSLIEGNAGELFFGEGSRLTVL.

This clonotype occurred a few times. This sequence joins TRBV18 and TRBJ2-5; 9 nucleotides align to TRBD2. This CDR3 has 15 amino acids. The germline CDR1 and CDR2 sequences are KGHSH and LQKENI. After removal of 2 bases from V and 5 bases from J, the junction contained 6 bases not matched to a gene. CDR3 DNA sequence: TGTGCCAGCTCACCAGCGGGACTAGCAGGCGAGACCCAGTACTTC. Amino acid sequence: CASSPAGLAGETQYF.

V usage is TRBV6-5 and J usage is TRBJ2-5; the match to TRBD1 covers 10 bases. V gave up 4 bases and J gave up 5 bases; unmatched junction bases: 7. Germline V lookup: CDR1 MNHEY, CDR2 SVGAGI. The CDR3 is 15 amino acids. CDR3 bases: TGTGCCAGCAGTTGGGGGACAGGGGCGGGGGAGACCCAGTACTTC. Its protein product is CASSWGTGAGETQYF.

This clonotype has a handful of counts. The chain combines TRBV10-3 with TRBJ2-1, with a possible D match to TRBD1 (6 bases). This CDR3 contains 15 residues. The germline V and J ends were trimmed by 3 bases and 1 base, with 10 bases remaining between them. Per the germline V gene, CDR1 is ENHRY and CDR2 is SYGVKD. In nucleotides, the CDR3 is TGTGCCATCAGTGAAGGGGGAGAATCCTACAATGAGCAGTTCTTC. Its protein is CAISEGGESYNEQFF.

This clonotype has just a few counts. The rearrangement joins TRBV12-3 or TRBV12-4 to TRBJ2-7, with D tentatively TRBD1 or TRBD2 (5 bases each). The CDR3 has 14 amino acids. Trimming took off 8 bases at V and 5 bases at J, with 19 bases between the two ends. The CDR3 DNA reads TGTGCCAGCGGGACCGGGCTAGCTTACCACGAGCAGTACTTC. This codes for CASGTGLAYHEQYF.

This clonotype was counted many times. The gene calls are TRBV10-3 and TRBJ2-7; D ambiguous. Germline CDR1 is ENHRY and CDR2 is SYGVKD. The CDR3 sequence is 12 residues long. V lost 3 bases and J lost 4, with 7 bases in between. The CDR3 sequence: CAISDAGYEQYF. CDR3 sequence (DNA): TGTGCCATCAGTGACGCCGGGTACGAGCAGTACTTC.

This clonotype showed up just a few times. This rearrangement joins TRBV5-6 to TRBJ2-2; no clear D. Deletions cut 0 bases from V and 6 bases from J, with 6 bases between. Germline-derived CDR1 and CDR2 are SGHDT and YYEEEE. The CDR3 spans 13 residues. CDR3 nucleotides: TGTGCCAGCAGCTTGGTTAGCCCCGGGGAGCTGTTTTTT. It codes for CASSLVSPGELFF.

This clonotype was seen a handful of times. V is TRBV30 and J is TRBJ2-1; D possibly corresponds to TRBD2 (5 bases). Trimming took off 7 bases at V and 2 bases at J, with 9 bases between the two ends. Germline assignment: CDR1 GTSNPN and CDR2 SVGIG (reference sequence). This CDR3 has 12 amino acids. CDR3 in amino acids: CAFEGPYNEQFF. CDR3 in DNA: TGTGCCTTTGAGGGCCCCTACAATGAGCAGTTCTTC.

The gene calls are TRBV13 and TRBJ2-7, with D tentatively TRBD1 (6 bases). V shed 2 bases and J shed 9 bases, with 14 bases lying between them. CDR1 and CDR2 from the germline V gene are PRHDT and FYEKMQ (reference sequence). The CDR3 consists of 13 residues. The CDR3 sequence is CASSLRAGVGQYF. CDR3 nucleotides: TGTGCCAGCAGCTTACGGGCAGGGGTCGGGCAGTACTTC.

The sample holds a few counts of this clonotype. This sequence joins TRBV4-1 and TRBJ1-4; 7 bases fit TRBD1. The junction had 3 bases not matched to a gene; V was cut back by 0 bases and J by 8 bases. The germline CDR1 and CDR2 sequences are MGHRA and YSYEKL. The CDR3 sequence is 14 residues long. CDR3 sequence: CASSQERQGEKLFF. CDR3 DNA sequence: TGCGCCAGCAGCCAAGAGCGACAGGGAGAAAAACTGTTTTTT.

This clonotype appeared a few times. The rearrangement links TRBV5-1 to TRBJ2-3; 14 nucleotides match TRBD2. Germline loops: CDR1 SGHRS, CDR2 YFSETQ. Trimming at V came to 2 bases and at J to 5 bases, leaving 19 bases not matched to a gene. The CDR3 length is 21 residues. This CDR3 reads CASSLKAGLAGGNFPEDTQYF. In DNA, the CDR3 is TGCGCCAGCAGCTTAAAAGCCGGACTAGCGGGGGGTAACTTTCCTGAAGATACGCAGTATTTT.

J is TRBJ2-1 and V is TRBV7-2; no reliable D call. V was cut by 2 bases and J by 2 bases, with 7 bases left in between. The germline gives CDR1 SGHTA, CDR2 FQGNSA. CDR3 length: 14 residues. Here the CDR3 DNA reads TGTGCCAGCAGCTTACACGGCCCCTACAATGAGCAGTTCTTC. Translation gives CASSLHGPYNEQFF.

The rearrangement uses TRBV10-3 and TRBJ2-3; D assignment may be TRBD1 or TRBD2 (5 bases each). V was clipped by 3 bases and J by 1 base, with 14 bases between them. CDR1 is ENHRY and CDR2 is SYGVKD in the germline V gene. This CDR3 has 16 residues. The CDR3: CAISDPGRGGTDTQYF. The CDR3 DNA reads TGTGCCATCAGTGACCCAGGGAGAGGGGGCACAGATACGCAGTATTTT.

In this sample, this clonotype turned up a few times. The chain uses TRBV9 and TRBJ2-3; 9 nucleotides line up with TRBD2. CDR1 and CDR2 (germline): SGDLS, YYNGEE. The CDR3 has 16 residues. V lost 0 bases to trimming and J lost 2 bases; unmatched junction nucleotides: 4. CDR3 in DNA: TGTGCCAGCAGCGTAGCCCCTAGCGGGGACACAGATACGCAGTATTTT. Translated: CASSVAPSGDTDTQYF.

There are many counts of this clonotype. A read error may produce the germline difference seen at one junction end. The V call is TRBV5-1, the J call TRBJ1-1; D is uncertain. The germline V gene has CDR1 SGHRS and CDR2 YFSETQ. The CDR3 totals 11 residues. The CDR3 sequence is CASSLGSEAFF. CDR3 in DNA: TGTGCCAGCAGCTTAGGGAGTGAAGCTTTCTTT.